This is a list of T cell receptor beta chains from one sample in a study of T-cell memory formation after mild COVID-19. Using its own MiXCR run on the 5' RACE reads, TCRdb lists one record per CDR3 protein. The data contain about 240,000 distinct CDR3 sequences, 9.4% of them singletons. The specimen sequenced was PBMCs or a T cell subset sorted from them (not recorded which). Receptors were obtained from a man in his late teens or twenties who had mild COVID-19 (a few samples of this study predate the infection). Cell type and time point are not known. CDR3s include the opening cysteine and the closing phenylalanine or tryptophan. Fields, in order: V gene, J gene, clone size, D gene, CDR3 DNA, CDR3 protein. A D gene is named only where the DNA matches it firmly. Size values are once, few and many counts, or a class for expanded clones, and some rows have none.

v_gene: TRBV11-2
j_gene: TRBJ2-3
abundance: -
d_gene: -
CDR3nt: TGTGCCAGCAGCTTAGGTACCCTTACGAGTGAAGATACGCAGTATTTT
CDR3aa: CASSLGTLTSEDTQYF

v_gene: TRBV10-3
j_gene: TRBJ2-7
abundance: few
d_gene: -
CDR3nt: TGTGCCATCAGTAATTCTCCAGGCGAGCAGTACTTC
CDR3aa: CAISNSPGEQYF

v_gene: TRBV4-1
j_gene: TRBJ2-1
abundance: many
d_gene: TRBD1
CDR3nt: TGCGCCAGCAGCCAAGCATATTACGGACAGGGTCTCGGGGAGCAGTTCTTC
CDR3aa: CASSQAYYGQGLGEQFF

v_gene: TRBV7-2
j_gene: TRBJ2-5
abundance: few
d_gene: -
CDR3nt: TGTGCCAGCAGCTCCCCGGCGACGAGAAAAGAGACCCAGTACTTC
CDR3aa: CASSSPATRKETQYF

v_gene: TRBV12-3/TRBV12-4
j_gene: TRBJ1-2
abundance: many
d_gene: -
CDR3nt: TGTGCCAGCAGTTGGGGGGACAACCATGGCTACACCTTC
CDR3aa: CASSWGDNHGYTF

v_gene: TRBV7-2
j_gene: TRBJ1-5
abundance: few
d_gene: -
CDR3nt: TGTACCAGCAGCTTATCGGTTAATCAGCCCCAGCATTTT
CDR3aa: CTSSLSVNQPQHF

v_gene: TRBV15
j_gene: TRBJ2-3
abundance: few
d_gene: -
CDR3nt: TGTGCCACCAGCAGAGATTACACCCATACGCAGTATTTT
CDR3aa: CATSRDYTHTQYF

v_gene: TRBV4-2
j_gene: TRBJ2-7
abundance: -
d_gene: -
CDR3nt: TGTGCCAGCAGCCAAGGGACCAACCAACCCGCGGAGCAGTACTTC
CDR3aa: CASSQGTNQPAEQYF

v_gene: TRBV27
j_gene: TRBJ2-2
abundance: -
d_gene: TRBD1
CDR3nt: TGTGCCAGCAGAAGAGACAGGGGGACCGGGGAGCTGTTTTTT
CDR3aa: CASRRDRGTGELFF

v_gene: TRBV4-1
j_gene: TRBJ2-2
abundance: -
d_gene: TRBD1
CDR3nt: TGCGCCAGCAGCCCGGGACAGGCGACCACCGGGGAGCTGTTTTTT
CDR3aa: CASSPGQATTGELFF

v_gene: TRBV10-3
j_gene: TRBJ1-5
abundance: few
d_gene: -
CDR3nt: TGTGCCATTGGATGGGGGCAGGGCAATCAGCCCCAGCATTTT
CDR3aa: CAIGWGQGNQPQHF

v_gene: TRBV11-2
j_gene: TRBJ2-3
abundance: few
d_gene: -
CDR3nt: TGTGCCAGCAGCCCCCGACAGGGACTTCCAGATACGCAGTATTTT
CDR3aa: CASSPRQGLPDTQYF

v_gene: TRBV5-1
j_gene: TRBJ2-5
abundance: many
d_gene: -
CDR3nt: TGCGCCAGCAGCTTGGCGAGGGGCCAAGAGACCCAGTACTTC
CDR3aa: CASSLARGQETQYF

v_gene: TRBV7-2
j_gene: TRBJ1-4
abundance: few
d_gene: -
CDR3nt: TGTGCCAGCAGCTTCGGACAGTCAGGGGAAAAACTGTTTTTT
CDR3aa: CASSFGQSGEKLFF

v_gene: TRBV12-3/TRBV12-4
j_gene: TRBJ2-7
abundance: few
d_gene: -
CDR3nt: TGTGCCAGCAGTTTTGGCGGGGGCGGGACCGAGCAGTACTTC
CDR3aa: CASSFGGGGTEQYF

v_gene: TRBV7-2
j_gene: TRBJ1-5
abundance: many
d_gene: -
CDR3nt: TGTGCCAGCAGCTCGGACGGGAATCAGCCCCAGCATTTT
CDR3aa: CASSSDGNQPQHF

v_gene: TRBV29-1
j_gene: TRBJ1-1
abundance: few
d_gene: -
CDR3nt: TGCAGCGTTGCCCATGGAACGAACACTGAAGCTTTCTTT
CDR3aa: CSVAHGTNTEAFF

v_gene: TRBV4-1
j_gene: TRBJ1-2
abundance: many
d_gene: -
CDR3nt: TGCGCCAGCAGCCAAGTAAATCGTGGCTACACCTTC
CDR3aa: CASSQVNRGYTF

v_gene: TRBV5-1
j_gene: TRBJ2-3
abundance: -
d_gene: TRBD1
CDR3nt: TGCGCCAGCGACAGGGGGCCCGGAGATACGCAGTATTTT
CDR3aa: CASDRGPGDTQYF

v_gene: TRBV28
j_gene: TRBJ2-3
abundance: -
d_gene: -
CDR3nt: TGTGCCAGCAGTTTAACCGGAGGGTGGAATACGCAGTATTTT
CDR3aa: CASSLTGGWNTQYF